This TCR beta chain is drawn from a study of blood T cell repertoires in COVID-19. Study context: COVID-19 samples, acute and convalescent, were from the United States, Italy and Spain.

Between the trimmed V and J ends, which lost 0 bases and 1 base, there was a span of 11 bases. CDR1 is SGHRS, CDR2 YFSETQ, per germline. The CDR3 loop spans 17 amino acids. This clone was seen a single time. The repertoire was sequenced with immunoSEQ multiplex PCR; TCRdb's copy has only in-frame clones and lacks some. The sample lists about 250,000 clones; approximately 84% were seen once. The chain joins TRBV5-1 to TRBJ2-6; D is perhaps TRBD1 (5 bases). This TCR was sampled from a man aged 45-65 years with acute or convalescent COVID-19. What was sequenced was peripheral blood. In nucleotides, the CDR3 is TGCGCCAGCAGCTTGGTGTCAGGGCTTTCTGGGGCCAACGTCCTGACTTTC. Translating it yields CASSLVSGLSGANVLTF.